This entry lists 28 T cell receptor beta chains sequenced from one sample in a study of blood T cell repertoires in COVID-19 (dated by TCRdb to 2020 to 2022). Library generation was performed with the immunoSEQ multiplex PCR assay. TCRdb re-hosts the immuneACCESS table, in-frame sequences only. Its copies lack some clones; in the studies checked, an unresolved V gene accounts for under half of them, and the cause for the rest is not known. Counted in this sample were around 200,000 clones; 70% to 90% of them appeared once. About 3% of the sample is in the top ten clones. Input material: peripheral blood. Source of these receptors: a man aged 40-49 years with active or convalescent COVID-19.

V and J are TRBV4-2 and TRBJ1-2; 7 bases line up with TRBD1. This CDR3 contains 15 residues. The trim removed 0 bases at V and 5 bases at J, leaving 6 bases unmatched. Germline CDR1 and CDR2: LGHNA and YNFKEQ. This chain's CDR3 is CASSQETGLFYGYTF. The CDR3 nucleotides read TGTGCCAGCAGCCAAGAGACAGGGCTTTTTTATGGCTACACCTTC.

The rearrangement joins TRBV2 to TRBJ2-3, with D possibly matching TRBD2 (6 bases). The CDR3 is 15 amino acids. Germline V gene data show CDR1 as SNHLY and CDR2 as FYNNEI. Trimming cost V 8 bases and J 6 bases, with 21 bases left between them. The CDR3 bases are TGTGCCAGCGGTTCAGCGGGTAAAGGTGCCGATACGCAGTATTTT. As protein: CASGSAGKGADTQYF.

The rearrangement links TRBV5-4 to TRBJ2-5, with TRBD1 matching over 7 bases. V shed 5 bases, J shed 2 bases, and the junction held 6 bases outside the gene matches. CDR1 is SGHNT and CDR2 is YYREEE in the germline V gene (reference sequence). The CDR3 loop spans 14 amino acids. In nucleotides, the CDR3 is TGTGCCAGCAGTTCGCCGGGACAGCAAGAGACCCAGTACTTC. Amino acid sequence: CASSSPGQQETQYF. Full variable domain (outside the CDR3, taken from reference TRBV5-4 and TRBJ2-5): ETGVTQSPTHLIKTRGQQVTLRCSSQSGHNTVSWYQQALGQGPQFIFQYYREEENGRGNFPPRFSGLQFPNYSSELNVNALELDDSALYLCASSSPGQQETQYFGPGTRLLVL.

The rearrangement joins TRBV19 to TRBJ1-2, with D perhaps matching TRBD1 (6 bases). With 1 base removed from V and 8 bases from J, the gap between germline ends came to 11 bases. Germline V gene lookup returns CDR1 LNHDA and CDR2 SQIVND (reference sequence). CDR3 length: 13 residues. The CDR3 reads CASSIAGAGGYTF. The CDR3 region has the DNA TGTGCCAGTAGTATAGCAGGGGCTGGAGGCTACACCTTC. Using reference TRBV19 and TRBJ1-2 for the parts outside the CDR3, the full variable domain is DGGITQSPKYLFRKEGQNVTLSCEQNLNHDAMYWYRQDPGQGLRLIYYSQIVNDFQKGDIAEGYSVSREKKESFPLTVTSAQKNPTAFYLCASSIAGAGGYTFGSGTRLTVV.

The chain employs TRBV6-6 and TRBJ1-1; D unclear. The V and J ends lost 4 bases and 0 bases respectively, with 6 bases between them. CDR1 is MNHNY and CDR2 is SVGAGI in the germline V gene (reference sequence). CDR3 size: 13 residues. In DNA form, the CDR3 reads TGTGCCAGCAGTTGGGGAGTGAACACTGAAGCTTTCTTT. It codes for CASSWGVNTEAFF.

The CDR3 nucleotides read TGTGCCAGCAGCATCCGTTCTCAGCGTGGAGAGACCCAGTACTTC. Translated, it gives CASSIRSQRGETQYF. The rearrangement links TRBV9 to TRBJ2-5; D unclear. With 4 bases removed from V and 4 bases from J, the gap between germline ends came to 17 bases. The germline gives CDR1 SGDLS, CDR2 YYNGEE. This CDR3 contains 15 residues.

The V call is TRBV4-2, the J call TRBJ2-5, with 15 bases aligning to TRBD2. V was pared by 0 bases and J by 4 bases, with 6 bases of the junction left unmatched. The CDR3 runs 18 residues. Germline CDR1 reads LGHNA; CDR2 reads YNFKEQ. CDR3 protein: CASSQEAGLAGGRETQYF. CDR3 coding DNA: TGTGCCAGCAGCCAAGAGGCTGGACTAGCGGGGGGGAGAGAGACCCAGTACTTC.

The chain joins TRBV5-8 to TRBJ1-5, with 7 bases matching TRBD1. The V segment lost 3 bases and the J segment 6 bases; nucleotides outside the gene matches: 6. CDR3 length: 14 amino acids. Germline CDR1 and CDR2: SGHTS and YDEGEE. CDR3 loop: CASSSRDRSQPQHF. In DNA, the CDR3 is TGTGCCAGCAGCTCCCGGGACAGAAGTCAGCCCCAGCATTTT.

The genes are TRBV5-1 and TRBJ1-5; D not certain. Trimming removed 0 bases from V and 9 bases from J, with 10 bases in between. The CDR3 has 13 amino acids. In germline, CDR1 is SGHRS, CDR2 YFSETQ. The CDR3, as DNA: TGCGCCAGCAGCTTGGAGGCCGAGGGGCCCCAGCATTTT. It specifies CASSLEAEGPQHF.

The chain's CDR3 is CASSSPGQGGQETQYF. In DNA form, the CDR3 reads TGTGCCAGCAGCTCTCCGGGACAGGGGGGTCAAGAGACCCAGTACTTC. The chain has TRBV5-6 and TRBJ2-5; 11 nucleotides agree with TRBD1. The CDR3 contains 16 residues. Germline-derived CDR1 and CDR2 are SGHDT and YYEEEE. Losses at the gene ends were 3 bases for V and 2 bases for J; bases not matched to a gene: 6. The variable domain in full, completed from reference TRBV5-6 and TRBJ2-5, reads DAGVTQSPTHLIKTRGQQVTLRCSPKSGHDTVSWYQQALGQGPQFIFQYYEEEERQRGNFPDRFSGHQFPNYSSELNVNALLLGDSALYLCASSSPGQGGQETQYFGPGTRLLVL.

The genes are TRBV7-2 and TRBJ2-7; no reliable D call. The V gene's germline CDR1 is SGHTA and CDR2 FQGNSA. V was trimmed by 3 bases and J by 5 bases, leaving 14 bases between them. This CDR3 is built from 14 residues. The CDR3 nucleotides read TGTGCCAGCAGCTTCGGCAGGCAGTTGCACGAGCAGTACTTC. It encodes CASSFGRQLHEQYF.

The CDR3 coding sequence is TGTGCCAGCAGCCCCCGAACCGGGGGATCCTATGGCTACACCTTC. Its translation is CASSPRTGGSYGYTF. The rearrangement uses TRBV28 and TRBJ1-2; tentative D call: TRBD1 (5 bases). The germline V and J ends were trimmed by 6 bases and 4 bases, with 18 bases remaining between them. This CDR3 spans 15 amino acids. CDR1 and CDR2 (germline): MDHEN, SYDVKM.

This clone was counted once. The chain uses TRBV19 and TRBJ2-5; D uncertain. V lost 5 bases and J 9 bases, leaving 10 bases between the germline ends. The CDR3 length is 11 residues. Germline CDR1 reads LNHDA; CDR2 reads SQIVND (reference sequence). This CDR3 reads CASSSPAAQYF. The DNA of the CDR3 is TGTGCCAGTAGTTCCCCGGCGGCCCAGTACTTC.

V gene TRBV11-2 combines with J gene TRBJ1-4; D ambiguous. Trimming removed 2 bases at V and 2 bases at J, with 6 bases between. The CDR3 covers 14 residues. In germline, CDR1 is SGHAT, CDR2 FQNNGV. The CDR3 region has the DNA TGTGCCAGCAGCTTACAGGCTACTAATGAAAAACTGTTTTTT. Protein: CASSLQATNEKLFF.

CDR3 in amino acids: CASRQGTTTEAFF. The CDR3 DNA follows: TGTGCCAGCAGACAGGGAACAACTACTGAAGCTTTCTTT. The V and J genes are TRBV7-9 and TRBJ1-1; a weak D match, TRBD1 (6 bases). The CDR3 extends over 13 amino acids. Germline loops: CDR1 SEHNR, CDR2 FQNEAQ (reference sequence). V was clipped by 6 bases and J by 5 bases, with 13 bases between them.

This clone came up a few times. The chain has TRBV4-1 and TRBJ1-5; D not certain. Looked up from germline, CDR1 is MGHRA and CDR2 is YSYEKL. The CDR3 covers 13 residues. The V end was cut by 4 bases, the J end by 6 bases, with 10 bases between. The DNA of the CDR3 is TGCGCCAGCAGCCGCGGGGTAGGTCAGCCCCAGCATTTT. It translates to CASSRGVGQPQHF.

The chain has TRBV5-1 and TRBJ2-1, with TRBD2 identical over 7 bases. CDR3 length equals 12 residues. The V and J ends lost 4 bases and 12 bases, in that order; junction bases with no gene match: 7. Per germline, CDR1 SGHRS and CDR2 YFSETQ. This CDR3 is CASSGGSGRQFF. CDR3 in DNA: TGCGCCAGCAGCGGGGGTAGCGGGCGGCAGTTCTTC.

As DNA, the CDR3 is TGTGCCAGCAGCTCCGGGACTAGCGGGGGAGTTCAGTATTTT. It specifies CASSSGTSGGVQYF. The rearrangement uses TRBV27 and TRBJ2-3, with 14 bases matching TRBD2. J gave up 12 bases and V 6 bases, and 8 bases lay outside the gene matches. The CDR3 runs to 14 residues. Germline assignment: CDR1 MNHEY and CDR2 SMNVEV (reference sequence).

The V call is TRBV5-1, the J call TRBJ2-1; a weak D match, TRBD1 (6 bases). Trimming removed 0 bases from V and 1 base from J, with 11 bases in between. The CDR3 totals 16 residues. Germline CDR1 reads SGHRS; CDR2 reads YFSETQ. CDR3 sequence (DNA): TGCGCCAGCAGCTTGGAGAACGGACAGTCCTACAATGAGCAGTTCTTC. It codes for CASSLENGQSYNEQFF.

The rearrangement links TRBV19 to TRBJ1-2, with D perhaps TRBD1 (5 bases). Trimming shortened V by 7 bases and J by 5 bases, and 14 bases separated the two germline ends. Germline-derived CDR1 and CDR2 are LNHDA and SQIVND (reference sequence). The CDR3 loop spans 13 amino acids. The CDR3 protein is CASTNAGQYGYTF. CDR3 sequence (DNA): TGTGCCAGTACGAACGCAGGACAATATGGCTACACCTTC.

This clone is a singleton in its sample. J is TRBJ2-3 and V is TRBV15, with 10 bases lining up with TRBD2. The germline gives CDR1 LNHNV, CDR2 YYDKDF (reference sequence). The length of the CDR3 is 16 residues. V lost 0 bases and J lost 4; bases outside the gene matches: 4. The CDR3 nucleotides are TGTGCCACCAGCAGAGAAATAGCGGGGGGTTCAGATACGCAGTATTTT. Its protein product is CATSREIAGGSDTQYF.

V is TRBV30 and J is TRBJ2-1, with 13 bases fitting TRBD2. Germline V gene data show CDR1 as GTSNPN and CDR2 as SVGIG (reference sequence). With V trimmed by 2 bases and J by 12 bases, 7 bases remained unmatched. The CDR3 runs 14 residues. The CDR3 bases are TGTGCCTGGAGTATGGGACTAGCGGGGTTTGTGCAGTTCTTC. It yields the protein CAWSMGLAGFVQFF.

The CDR3, as DNA: TGTGCCAGTACCCTAACAGGGGGCTGGGGAAACACTGAAGCTTTCTTT. This encodes CASTLTGGWGNTEAFF. V is TRBV19 and J is TRBJ1-1; 9 bases match TRBD1. After removal of 7 bases from V and 2 bases from J, the junction contained 11 bases not matched to a gene. The germline V gene has CDR1 LNHDA and CDR2 SQIVND (reference sequence). This CDR3 contains 16 residues. The variable domain in full, with the rest retrieved from reference TRBV19 and TRBJ1-1, is DGGITQSPKYLFRKEGQNVTLSCEQNLNHDAMYWYRQDPGQGLRLIYYSQIVNDFQKGDIAEGYSVSREKKESFPLTVTSAQKNPTAFYLCASTLTGGWGNTEAFFGQGTRLTVV.

V is TRBV7-2 and J is TRBJ2-2; a weak D match, TRBD2 (5 bases). Trimming took off 9 bases at V and 0 bases at J, with 11 bases between the two ends. The CDR3 runs 14 residues. Per germline, CDR1 SGHTA and CDR2 FQGNSA. The CDR3 reads CARGTGTNTGELFF. The CDR3 DNA follows: TGTGCCAGAGGCACGGGGACGAACACCGGGGAGCTGTTTTTT.

The chain combines TRBV19 with TRBJ1-2; TRBD1 aligns across 12 bases. Germline trimming cut 6 bases from V and 4 bases from J; bases unmatched to any gene: 12. Germline values: CDR1 LNHDA, CDR2 SQIVND (reference sequence). The CDR3 sequence is 17 residues long. The CDR3 spells CASRAGTGGAGGYGYTF. DNA for the CDR3: TGTGCCAGTAGGGCCGGGACAGGGGGCGCTGGCGGCTATGGCTACACCTTC.

The chain employs TRBV5-1 and TRBJ2-2; D is uncertain. The V and J ends lost 3 bases and 3 bases respectively, with 6 bases between them. The CDR3 has 13 residues. Germline CDR1 is SGHRS and CDR2 is YFSETQ. The CDR3 DNA reads TGCGCCAGCAGCTCCCGGGACACCGGGGAGCTGTTTTTT. Amino acids: CASSSRDTGELFF.

The CDR3 here is CASSYSNYGYTF. CDR3 DNA: TGTGCCAGCAGTTACAGCAACTATGGCTACACCTTC. The rearrangement uses TRBV28 and TRBJ1-2, with D uncertain. The CDR3 is made up of 12 amino acids. Per the germline V gene, CDR1 is MDHEN and CDR2 is SYDVKM. V was trimmed by 4 bases and J by 2 bases, leaving 5 bases between them.

The chain couples TRBV24-1 to TRBJ2-1, with no clear D. With 3 bases removed from V and 6 bases from J, the gap between germline ends came to 11 bases. Germline V CDR1 and CDR2: KGHDR, SFDVKD. The CDR3 consists of 14 residues. CDR3 amino acids: CATSDPSVPNEQFF. The CDR3 nucleotides read TGTGCCACCAGTGATCCCAGTGTTCCCAATGAGCAGTTCTTC.